This entry lists 5 T cell receptor beta chains sequenced from one sample in a study of a mutant IDH1 vaccine in newly diagnosed glioma. Described time point: baseline, week 1 (first vaccination visit). Treatment of the sample: pre-vaccination baseline after standard-of-care therapy. The repertoire was sequenced with immunoSEQ multiplex PCR; TCRdb's copy has only in-frame clones and lacks some. Here the sample spans around 88,000 clones, 80% being singletons. The material sequenced was PBMCs, taken from a glioma patient treated with radiotherapy, temozolomide or both. The receptors were sampled from a man aged 40-50 years with glioma.

This chain links TRBV19 with TRBJ1-5; 7 positions agree with TRBD1. The CDR3 extends over 15 amino acids. V lost 1 base and J lost 8; bases outside the gene matches: 8. Germline V gene lookup returns CDR1 LNHDA and CDR2 SQIVND (reference sequence). The CDR3 region has the DNA TGTGCCAGTAGTATAGGTAGACAGGGACTTGAGCCCCAGCATTTT. Protein product: CASSIGRQGLEPQHF. The complete variable domain, with remaining parts taken from reference TRBV19 and TRBJ1-5, reads DGGITQSPKYLFRKEGQNVTLSCEQNLNHDAMYWYRQDPGQGLRLIYYSQIVNDFQKGDIAEGYSVSREKKESFPLTVTSAQKNPTAFYLCASSIGRQGLEPQHFGDGTRLSIL.

The CDR3 region has the DNA TGTGCCAGCAGCTTATACCGGGGGAATGAGCAGTTCTTC. It is translated as CASSLYRGNEQFF. This chain links TRBV5-8 with TRBJ2-1, with D tentatively TRBD2 (6 bases). The ends were cut back, 2 bases at V and 7 bases at J, with 10 bases in the middle. The CDR3 is 13 amino acids. CDR1 and CDR2 (germline): SGHTS, YDEGEE.

This chain joins TRBV6-6 and TRBJ1-3; unclear D gene. Germline lookup yields CDR1 MNHNY and CDR2 SVGAGI (reference sequence). V shed 7 bases and J shed 0 bases, with 13 bases lying between them. CDR3 size: 15 residues. CDR3 residues: CASTFARNSGNTIYF. CDR3 DNA: TGTGCCAGCACCTTCGCACGGAACTCTGGAAACACCATATATTTT.

The V gene is TRBV5-5, the J gene TRBJ1-1; D remains unclear. This CDR3 region has 14 residues. Germline V gene lookup returns CDR1 SGHKS and CDR2 YYEKEE (reference sequence). Between the trimmed V and J ends, which lost 0 bases and 4 bases, there was a span of 10 bases. CDR3: CASSLVGIGTEAFF. The CDR3 nucleotides are TGTGCCAGCAGCTTGGTAGGGATCGGCACTGAAGCTTTCTTT.

The chain employs TRBV5-6 and TRBJ1-2, with 7 bases aligning to TRBD1. The CDR3 runs 15 residues. The junction had 8 bases not matched to a gene; V was cut back by 6 bases and J by 0 bases. The germline gives CDR1 SGHDT, CDR2 YYEEEE. In DNA form, the CDR3 reads TGTGCCAGCACCGGGCCGGGACAGACTAACTATGGCTACACCTTC. Its translation: CASTGPGQTNYGYTF.